This TCR beta chain was observed in a study of blood T cell repertoires in COVID-19. About the research overall: From T cells, B-cell-depleted T cells, or PBMCs came the material, which was cDNA or gDNA.

Assay used: immunoSEQ multiplex PCR; TCRdb lists only in-frame clones, some missing. Of 140,000 to 150,000 clones listed, 80% to 85% are singletons. Those who participated ranged in age from roughly 18 to 89 years and resided in approximately 26 US areas. The CDR3 spans 14 residues. Looked up from germline, CDR1 is SGHVS and CDR2 is FNYEAQ. V was clipped by 2 bases and J by 7 bases, with 11 bases between them. The J gene is TRBJ2-2, the V gene TRBV7-6, with a possible D match to TRBD1 (5 bases). Specimen: PBMCs or T cells enriched from blood (not recorded which). This clonotype was obtained from a woman aged 45-65 years who had been exposed to COVID-19. The CDR3 here is CASSLQGKNGELFF. The CDR3 bases are TGTGCCAGCAGCTTACAGGGAAAGAACGGGGAGCTGTTTTTT.